This T cell receptor (beta chain) was sequenced in a study of human T cells and chemical hapten exposure (dated by TCRdb to the early 2020s). Background on the whole study: For sensitization, 2% DPC in acetone was applied to a roughly 2 cm by roughly 2 cm area of upper inner arm skin. Patients additionally received weekly therapeutic DPC doses to the scalp throughout the approximately 25-week study period. Patch tests used Finn chambers with 0.01% DPC on the upper back, scored after 6 days by International Contact Dermatitis Research Group standards. Most of the patients in the cohort were female, and the cohort covered alopecia areata with under or over 50% scalp involvement, alopecia totalis and alopecia universalis. Libraries were pooled for sequencing, and variation in per-sample TCR yields was attributed mainly to small differences in library volumes within the pool. Peripheral blood TCR repertoire changes were tracked in vivo in alopecia patients during primary and secondary sensitization to the hapten diphenylcyclopropenone (DPC). Blood samples were taken from patients before sensitization (week 0) and then at 2, 6 and about 24 weeks after DPC sensitization. For TCR sequencing, blood came from some 31 alopecia patients at anywhere from one to four time points (pre-sensitization, 2, 6 and 24 weeks). Broad study findings and their caveats: Because every patient had alopecia, a presumed autoimmune disease, the patients' immune response might differ from that of healthy individuals. Compared with pre-sensitization or healthy control sets, expanded TCRs formed significantly more large CDR3 similarity clusters, which is consistent with antigen-driven responses. No change with DPC sensitization was found in the number of TCRs above 1 in 1000 frequency, and no evidence of global repertoire structure alterations was found. The number of PT1 expanded TCRs positively correlated with patch test score, significant at thresholds 8, 16 and 32 but not 4. Repeated subsampling changed both the strength of the expansion versus patch-test correlation and the threshold at which the correlation became significant.

Receptor libraries were prepared by RACE. Sequenced using a NextSeq 500. During library preparation, unique molecular identifiers were attached to individual cDNA molecules so that TCRs could be counted in a quantitative, reproducible way. Each blood RNA sample was used to sequence both TCR alpha and TCR beta chains. On the authors' methods: Samples had a median of roughly 98,000 TCRs, with a range from about 23,224 to 750,000. The Decombinator software suite was used to annotate the V, J and CDR3 of the TCR reads. Every sample was subsampled to the same number of TCRs (28,000) for the PS versus PT1 abundance plots. TCRs were defined as expanded if absent before sensitization and observed at least eight times at the 2-week time point. Starting from the raw public reads, TCRdb applied fastp trimming at Q25, assembled clones with MiXCR and retained in-frame beta chains. Rows merge per CDR3 protein into single entries with the most common DNA and genes. The V and J calls were not made by the authors but by TCRdb's processing. Present in this sample are around 110,000 distinct CDR3 sequences, over 10% of which were seen just once. The top ten hold 1.1% to 1.5% of the sample.

From the cysteine up to the phenylalanine, the CDR3 has a length of 13 residues. The DNA shown is the 39-base CDR3, in frame from base 1. V is shortened by 2 bases, J by 7 bases, and the region joining them spans 9 bases. From a lookup of the germline V gene, CDR1 and CDR2 are SGHTA and FQGNSA. This clonotype has ten or more counts. This receptor's antigen is unknown. Base qualities are missing; no much larger clone stands one base away. The sample's time point label is to be understood as: patch test 1, 2 weeks after DPC sensitization. Explained via the paper, the treatment or condition label denotes: therapeutic diphenylcyclopropenone sensitization with weekly scalp DPC. Blood at each patch-test visit was drawn before the patch test was applied. Eligible patients were aged 18 to 70, diagnosed with alopecia, deemed suitable for DPC therapy, and excluded if pregnant. Total RNA was isolated from unfractionated whole blood collected in Tempus Blood RNA tubes.

Here the sequenced sample was whole blood, taken in connection with sensitization to the hapten diphenylcyclopropenone (DPC). The chain employs TRBV7-2 and TRBJ2-1; no D segment can be confidently identified. The TCR originated in a woman between 50 and 59 years old with alopecia areata. Some clones in this sample may be carry-over from other donors' samples. The bases read TGTGCCAGCAGCTTAATAGGAATTAATGAGCAGTTCTTC. The encoded protein is CASSLIGINEQFF.